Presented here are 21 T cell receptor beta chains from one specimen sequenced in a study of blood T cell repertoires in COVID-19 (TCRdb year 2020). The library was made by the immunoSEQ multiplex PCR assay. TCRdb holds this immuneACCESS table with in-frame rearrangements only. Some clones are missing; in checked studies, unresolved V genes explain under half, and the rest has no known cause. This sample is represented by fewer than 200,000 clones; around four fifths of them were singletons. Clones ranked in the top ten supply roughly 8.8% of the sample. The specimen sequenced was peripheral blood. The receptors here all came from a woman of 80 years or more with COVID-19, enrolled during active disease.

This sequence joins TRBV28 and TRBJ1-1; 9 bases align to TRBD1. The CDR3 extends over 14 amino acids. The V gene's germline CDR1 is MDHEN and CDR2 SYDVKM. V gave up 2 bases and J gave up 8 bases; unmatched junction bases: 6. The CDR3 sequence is CASSLRYRGREAFF. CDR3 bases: TGTGCCAGCAGTTTAAGGTACAGGGGGCGCGAAGCTTTCTTT.

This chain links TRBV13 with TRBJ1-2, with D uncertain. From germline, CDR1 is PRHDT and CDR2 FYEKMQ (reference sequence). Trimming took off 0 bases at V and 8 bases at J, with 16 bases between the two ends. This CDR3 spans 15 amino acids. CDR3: CASSLGIRERGGYTF. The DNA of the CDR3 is TGTGCCAGCAGCTTAGGAATCCGGGAACGAGGGGGCTACACCTTC.

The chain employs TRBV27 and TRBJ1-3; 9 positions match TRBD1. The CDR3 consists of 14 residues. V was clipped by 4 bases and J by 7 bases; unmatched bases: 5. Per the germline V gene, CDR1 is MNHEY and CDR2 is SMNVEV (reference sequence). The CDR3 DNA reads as TGTGCCAGCAGTTCCCCCGACAGGGGGAACACCATATATTTT. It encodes CASSSPDRGNTIYF.

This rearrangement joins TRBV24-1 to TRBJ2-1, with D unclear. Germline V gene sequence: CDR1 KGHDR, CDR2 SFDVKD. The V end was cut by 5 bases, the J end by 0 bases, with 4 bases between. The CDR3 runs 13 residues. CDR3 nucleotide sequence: TGTGCCACCAGTGGGAGCTCCTACAATGAGCAGTTCTTC. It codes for CATSGSSYNEQFF.

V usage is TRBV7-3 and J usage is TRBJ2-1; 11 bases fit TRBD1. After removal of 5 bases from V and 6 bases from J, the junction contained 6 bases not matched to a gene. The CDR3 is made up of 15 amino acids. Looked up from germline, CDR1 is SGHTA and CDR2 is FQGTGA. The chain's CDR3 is CASSPGQGASNEQFF. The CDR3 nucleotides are TGTGCCAGCAGCCCCGGACAGGGGGCCAGCAATGAGCAGTTCTTC.

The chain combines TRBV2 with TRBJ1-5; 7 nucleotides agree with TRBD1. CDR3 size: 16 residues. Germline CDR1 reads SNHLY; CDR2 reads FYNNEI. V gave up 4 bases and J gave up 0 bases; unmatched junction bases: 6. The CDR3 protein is CASSGQGGYSNQPQHF. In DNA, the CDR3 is TGTGCCAGCAGTGGGCAGGGGGGTTATAGCAATCAGCCCCAGCATTTT.

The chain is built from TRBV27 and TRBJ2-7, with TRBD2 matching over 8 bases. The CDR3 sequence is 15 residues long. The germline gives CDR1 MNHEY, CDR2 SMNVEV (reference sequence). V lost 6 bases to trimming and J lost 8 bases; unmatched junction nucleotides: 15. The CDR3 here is CASSRDLTGGAKQYF. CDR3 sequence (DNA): TGTGCCAGCAGCCGAGACTTAACGGGGGGGGCAAAGCAGTACTTC.

The CDR3 DNA follows: TGTGCCAGCAGCTTCGGTCCGGATAATTCACCCCTCCACTTT. Residues: CASSFGPDNSPLHF. The chain is built from TRBV5-5 and TRBJ1-6, with D uncertain. The CDR3 contains 14 residues. Germline CDR1 and CDR2: SGHKS and YYEKEE (reference sequence). With 2 bases removed from V and 5 bases from J, the gap between germline ends came to 8 bases.

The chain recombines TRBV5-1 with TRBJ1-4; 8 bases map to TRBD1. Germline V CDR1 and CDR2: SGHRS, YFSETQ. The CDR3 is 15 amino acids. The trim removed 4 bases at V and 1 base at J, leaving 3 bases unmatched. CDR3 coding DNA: TGCGCCAGCAGCGGACAGGGACAAACTAATGAAAAACTGTTTTTT. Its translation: CASSGQGQTNEKLFF.

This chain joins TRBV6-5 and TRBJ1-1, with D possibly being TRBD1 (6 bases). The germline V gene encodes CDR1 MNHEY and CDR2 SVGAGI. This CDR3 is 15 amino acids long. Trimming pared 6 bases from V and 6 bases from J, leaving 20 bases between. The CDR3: CASRPPGGGNAEAFF. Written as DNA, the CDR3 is TGTGCCAGCAGACCCCCGGGGGGGGGCAACGCTGAAGCTTTCTTT.

The CDR3 sequence: CATSRDTDTEAFF. Written as DNA, the CDR3 is TGTGCCACCAGCAGAGATACGGACACTGAAGCTTTCTTT. This chain uses TRBV15 with TRBJ1-1, with D unresolved. V lost 0 bases and J 3 bases, leaving 5 bases between the germline ends. CDR1 LNHNV and CDR2 YYDKDF come from the germline V gene (reference sequence). The CDR3 has 13 residues.

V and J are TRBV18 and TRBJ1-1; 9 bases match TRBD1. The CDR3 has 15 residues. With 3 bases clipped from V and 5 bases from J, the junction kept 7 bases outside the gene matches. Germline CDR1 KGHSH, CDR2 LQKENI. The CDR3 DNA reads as TGTGCCAGCTCACCTGGGACAGGGCGAGGGACTGAAGCTTTCTTT. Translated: CASSPGTGRGTEAFF.

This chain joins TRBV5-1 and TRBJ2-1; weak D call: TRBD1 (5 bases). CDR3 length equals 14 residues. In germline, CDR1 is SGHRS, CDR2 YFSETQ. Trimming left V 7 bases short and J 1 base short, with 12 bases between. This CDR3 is CASGPGNSYNEQFF. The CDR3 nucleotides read TGCGCCAGCGGACCAGGGAATTCCTACAATGAGCAGTTCTTC.

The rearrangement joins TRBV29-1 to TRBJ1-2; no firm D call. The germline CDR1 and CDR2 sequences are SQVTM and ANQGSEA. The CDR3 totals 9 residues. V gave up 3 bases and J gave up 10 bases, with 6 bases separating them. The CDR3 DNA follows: TGCAGCGTTGAGAGGGACTACACCTTC. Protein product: CSVERDYTF.

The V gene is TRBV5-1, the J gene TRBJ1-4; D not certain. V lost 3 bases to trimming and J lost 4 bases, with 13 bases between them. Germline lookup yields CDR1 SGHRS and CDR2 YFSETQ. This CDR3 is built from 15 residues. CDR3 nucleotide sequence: TGCGCCAGCAGCTCCCTGGAGGACGGTAATGAAAAACTGTTTTTT. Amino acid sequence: CASSSLEDGNEKLFF.

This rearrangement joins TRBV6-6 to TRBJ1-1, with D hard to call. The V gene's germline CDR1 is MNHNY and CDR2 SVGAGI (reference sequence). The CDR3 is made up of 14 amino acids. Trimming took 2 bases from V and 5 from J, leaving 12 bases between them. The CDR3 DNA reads TGTGCCAGCAGTTACGCGGCAGAAAGAACTGAAGCTTTCTTT. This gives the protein CASSYAAERTEAFF.

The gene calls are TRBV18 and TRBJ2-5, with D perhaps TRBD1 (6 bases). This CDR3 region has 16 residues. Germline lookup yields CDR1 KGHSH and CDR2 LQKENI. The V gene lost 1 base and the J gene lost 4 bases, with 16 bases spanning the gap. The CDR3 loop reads CASSPLNYRDGETQYF. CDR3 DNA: TGTGCCAGCTCACCACTCAATTACAGGGATGGAGAGACCCAGTACTTC.

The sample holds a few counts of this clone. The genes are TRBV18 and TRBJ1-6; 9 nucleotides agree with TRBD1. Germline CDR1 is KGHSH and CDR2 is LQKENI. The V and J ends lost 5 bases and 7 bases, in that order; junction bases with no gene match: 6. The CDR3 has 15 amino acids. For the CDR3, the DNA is TGTGCCAGCTCAGTCGGACAGGGGCTCAATTCACCCCTCCACTTT. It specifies CASSVGQGLNSPLHF.

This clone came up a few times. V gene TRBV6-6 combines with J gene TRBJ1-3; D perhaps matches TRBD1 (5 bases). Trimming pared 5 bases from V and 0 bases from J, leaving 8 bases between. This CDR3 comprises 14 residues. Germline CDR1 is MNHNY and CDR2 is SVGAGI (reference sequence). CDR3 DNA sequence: TGTGCCAGCAGTGGCGGGGGCTCTGGAAACACCATATATTTT. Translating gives CASSGGGSGNTIYF.

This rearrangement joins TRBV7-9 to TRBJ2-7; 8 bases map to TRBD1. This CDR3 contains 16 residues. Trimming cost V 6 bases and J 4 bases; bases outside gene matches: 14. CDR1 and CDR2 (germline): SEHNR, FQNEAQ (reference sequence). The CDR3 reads CASSSHPDRQGYEQYF. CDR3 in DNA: TGTGCCAGCAGTTCCCACCCCGATCGACAGGGGTACGAGCAGTACTTC. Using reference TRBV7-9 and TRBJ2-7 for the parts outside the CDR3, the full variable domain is DTGVSQNPRHKITKRGQNVTFRCDPISEHNRLYWYRQTLGQGPEFLTYFQNEAQLEKSRLLSDRFSAERPKGSFSTLEIQRTEQGDSAMYLCASSSHPDRQGYEQYFGPGTRLTVT.

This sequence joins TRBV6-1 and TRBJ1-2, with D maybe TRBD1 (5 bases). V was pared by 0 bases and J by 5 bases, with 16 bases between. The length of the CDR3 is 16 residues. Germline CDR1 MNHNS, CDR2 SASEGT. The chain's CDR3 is CASSEAILGGWYGYTF. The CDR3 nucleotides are TGTGCCAGCAGTGAAGCGATTCTCGGGGGGTGGTATGGCTACACCTTC.